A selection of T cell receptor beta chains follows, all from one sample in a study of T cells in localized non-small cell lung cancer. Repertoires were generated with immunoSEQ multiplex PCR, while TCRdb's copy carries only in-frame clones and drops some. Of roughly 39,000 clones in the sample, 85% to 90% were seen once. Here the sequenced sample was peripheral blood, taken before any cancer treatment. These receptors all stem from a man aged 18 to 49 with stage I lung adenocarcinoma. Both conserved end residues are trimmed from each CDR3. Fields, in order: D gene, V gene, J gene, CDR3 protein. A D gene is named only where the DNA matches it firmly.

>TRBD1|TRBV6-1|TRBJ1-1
ASSLGQGATEAF
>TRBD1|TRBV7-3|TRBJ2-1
ASSPGQGSYNEQF
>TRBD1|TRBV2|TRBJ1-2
ASSDGGTGLPLGYT
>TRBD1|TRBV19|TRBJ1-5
ASRPTGGHNQPQH
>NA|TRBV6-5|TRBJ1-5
ASSLTGFNQPQH
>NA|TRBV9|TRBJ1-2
ASSPRNYGYT
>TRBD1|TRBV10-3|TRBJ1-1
AISESRTGGRMNTEAF
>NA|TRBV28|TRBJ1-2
ASRLTGLNYGYT
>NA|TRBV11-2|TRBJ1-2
ASSLDRNYGYT
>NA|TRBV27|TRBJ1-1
ASYDGYTEAF
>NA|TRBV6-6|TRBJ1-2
ASSRPGLYGYT
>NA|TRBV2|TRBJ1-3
ASSGGYSSGNTIY
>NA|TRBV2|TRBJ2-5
ASSLLRGEQY
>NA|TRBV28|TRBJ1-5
ASSLSGGHTSNQPQH
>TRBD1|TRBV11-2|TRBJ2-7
ASSSTGQAYEQY
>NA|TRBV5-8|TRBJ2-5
ASTLYDRRGATQY
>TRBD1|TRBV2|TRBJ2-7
ASRTGTVNGEQY
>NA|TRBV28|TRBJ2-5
ASTLPGTETQY
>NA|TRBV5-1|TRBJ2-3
ASSLVLTGADTQY
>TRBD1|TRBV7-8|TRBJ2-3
ASSLYERTGPLSTDTQY
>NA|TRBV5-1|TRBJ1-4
ASSAAGANEKLF
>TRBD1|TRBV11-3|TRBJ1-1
ASSLGQGAKTEAF
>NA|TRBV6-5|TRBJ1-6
ASSYSEKGTPLH
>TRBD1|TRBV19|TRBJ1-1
ASSIRRDRKSEAF
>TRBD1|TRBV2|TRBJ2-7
ASSDGDRGLYEQY
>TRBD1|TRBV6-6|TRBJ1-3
ASKTGTDGNTIY
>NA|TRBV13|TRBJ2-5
ASSLGTGQETQY
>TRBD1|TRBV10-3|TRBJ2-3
AIKPGTGESDTQY
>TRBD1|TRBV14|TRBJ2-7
ASSLGQGPYEQY
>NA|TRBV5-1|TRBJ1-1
ASREGGKGTEAF
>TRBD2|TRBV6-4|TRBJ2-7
ASSDERRGDEQY
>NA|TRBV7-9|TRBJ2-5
ASSPRGIGGETQY